Listed here are 20 T cell receptor beta chains from one sample, sequenced in a study of shared clonotypes between healthy human individuals. TCRdb's copy holds only in-frame clones and misses some; the assay was immunoSEQ multiplex PCR. The top ten clones hold about 0.13% of a sample with 2 million or so clones, 85% to 95% of them seen once. Material: naive CD4+ T cells sorted from blood. Subset indicated: CD45RA+ positively selected. Receptors were obtained from a man younger than 35 in good health.

V gene TRBV7-9 combines with J gene TRBJ2-3; 10 bases agree with TRBD2. The germline V gene encodes CDR1 SEHNR and CDR2 FQNEAQ (reference sequence). The ends lost 5 bases at V and 1 base at J; junction bases unmatched: 3. This CDR3 comprises 15 residues. Written as DNA, the CDR3 is TGTGCCAGCAGCCTACTAGCGGGGCGCACAGATACGCAGTATTTT. This gives the protein CASSLLAGRTDTQYF.

The chain is built from TRBV28 and TRBJ1-5; 8 bases map to TRBD1. Germline V gene data show CDR1 as MDHEN and CDR2 as SYDVKM. The junction had 10 bases not matched to a gene; V was cut back by 2 bases and J by 7 bases. The CDR3 sequence is 16 residues long. As DNA, the CDR3 is TGTGCCAGCAGTTTAGGACCTGACAGGGGCGACCAGCCCCAGCATTTT. Protein sequence: CASSLGPDRGDQPQHF.

V gene TRBV11-2 combines with J gene TRBJ2-7, with 9 bases fitting TRBD2. Germline loops: CDR1 SGHAT, CDR2 FQNNGV. The CDR3 contains 14 residues. The V and J ends lost 5 bases and 2 bases, in that order; junction bases with no gene match: 4. The chain's CDR3 is CASSKRGAPYEQYF. DNA of the CDR3: TGTGCCAGCAGCAAGCGGGGGGCCCCCTACGAGCAGTACTTC.

The chain recombines TRBV29-1 with TRBJ2-1; D remains ambiguous. V was trimmed by 7 bases and J by 4 bases, leaving 17 bases between them. The germline CDR1 and CDR2 sequences are SQVTM and ANQGSEA. The CDR3 is made up of 14 amino acids. CDR3 sequence: CSGSRTQDYNEQFF. For the CDR3, the DNA is TGCAGCGGTTCGAGGACGCAGGATTACAATGAGCAGTTCTTC.

This sequence joins TRBV28 and TRBJ2-7; TRBD1 matches at 7 bases. The CDR3 loop spans 15 amino acids. Germline V lookup: CDR1 MDHEN, CDR2 SYDVKM. V shed 5 bases, J shed 2 bases, and the junction held 9 bases outside the gene matches. CDR3 loop: CASSPPTGYPYEQYF. DNA for the CDR3: TGTGCCAGCAGTCCCCCGACAGGGTACCCCTACGAGCAGTACTTC.

Of note for this clone: Other nucleotide sequences from this sample produce the same CDR3. The chain carries TRBV5-1 and TRBJ1-2; 7 positions agree with TRBD1. The CDR3 is made up of 13 amino acids. CDR1 is SGHRS and CDR2 is YFSETQ in the germline V gene. V lost 4 bases and J lost 2; bases outside the gene matches: 2. CDR3 nucleotides: TGCGCCAGCAGCAGGGGACAGAACTATGGCTACACCTTC. It encodes CASSRGQNYGYTF.

The chain couples TRBV5-1 to TRBJ2-7; the D is unclear. This CDR3 is 13 amino acids long. V lost 4 bases to trimming and J lost 7 bases, with 15 bases between them. Germline CDR1 is SGHRS and CDR2 is YFSETQ. The CDR3 coding sequence is TGCGCCAGCAGCCCCATTCCCGATGTTGAGCAGTACTTC. The encoded protein is CASSPIPDVEQYF.

The J gene is TRBJ2-7, the V gene TRBV25-1; D is undetermined. The CDR3 is made up of 13 amino acids. The germline gives CDR1 MGHDK, CDR2 SYGVNS. The V end lost 3 bases, the J end lost 2 bases, and 8 bases lay between the germline ends. DNA of the CDR3: TGTGCCAGCAGTGACTTTGGACCCTACGAGCAGTACTTC. Residues: CASSDFGPYEQYF.

DNA of the CDR3: TGTGCCAGCAGCCGCGGGACAGGGGCTCTCCACGAGCAGTACTTC. It translates to CASSRGTGALHEQYF. The rearrangement uses TRBV6-5 and TRBJ2-7; 10 nucleotides agree with TRBD1. Trimming at V came to 6 bases and at J to 5 bases, leaving 10 bases not matched to a gene. The V gene's germline CDR1 is MNHEY and CDR2 SVGAGI. The CDR3 runs to 15 residues.

CDR3 coding DNA: TGTGCCATCAGTTCACTGAGCTCAGGGGCGGTTGAAGCTTTCTTT. Encoded protein: CAISSLSSGAVEAFF. The rearrangement joins TRBV10-3 to TRBJ1-1; D perhaps matches TRBD1 (6 bases). This CDR3 contains 15 residues. V shed 5 bases and J shed 7 bases, with 20 bases lying between them. CDR1 and CDR2 from the germline V gene are ENHRY and SYGVKD.

The chain is built from TRBV4-1 and TRBJ2-7; a weak D match, TRBD2 (5 bases). Trimming pared 0 bases from V and 5 bases from J, leaving 26 bases between. Germline V gene sequence: CDR1 MGHRA, CDR2 YSYEKL. The CDR3 length is 19 residues. In DNA form, the CDR3 reads TGCGCCAGCAGCCAAGAATCCCGGGGAGCGGACCCCCCTATGGACGAGCAGTACTTC. Translating it yields CASSQESRGADPPMDEQYF.

The chain links TRBV10-2 to TRBJ2-2; 13 bases fit TRBD2. Germline V gene sequence: CDR1 WSHSY, CDR2 SAAADI. With V trimmed by 6 bases and J by 5 bases, 3 bases remained unmatched. The CDR3 has 15 residues. The CDR3 is CASSPGLAGTGELFF. Written as DNA, the CDR3 is TGCGCCAGCAGCCCGGGACTAGCGGGGACCGGGGAGCTGTTTTTT.

V is TRBV6-5 and J is TRBJ1-6; D not resolved. This CDR3 has 14 residues. With 7 bases removed from V and 7 bases from J, the gap between germline ends came to 14 bases. Germline V gene data show CDR1 as MNHEY and CDR2 as SVGAGI. CDR3 bases: TGTGCCAGCAAGTCCGGGAGTCACAATTCACCCCTCCACTTT. Translated, it gives CASKSGSHNSPLHF.

J is TRBJ2-1 and V is TRBV10-3, with D maybe TRBD2 (6 bases). CDR3 size: 16 residues. Germline V gene lookup returns CDR1 ENHRY and CDR2 SYGVKD. V shed 6 bases and J shed 4 bases, with 19 bases lying between them. CDR3 nucleotide sequence: TGTGCCATCAGGGGTAGGGACCTTGCGGGGTACAATGAGCAGTTCTTC. Amino acid sequence: CAIRGRDLAGYNEQFF.

The chain carries TRBV7-8 and TRBJ2-3, with D perhaps TRBD1 (5 bases). This CDR3 has 16 amino acids. The ends were cut back, 3 bases at V and 4 bases at J, with 17 bases in the middle. Germline V gene sequence: CDR1 SGHVS, CDR2 FQNEAQ. The chain's CDR3 is CASSLGRIGGSDTQYF. The CDR3 bases are TGTGCCAGCAGCTTGGGGCGAATAGGCGGCTCAGATACGCAGTATTTT.

The rearrangement uses TRBV6-6 and TRBJ2-1, with D tentatively TRBD2 (5 bases). The CDR3 sequence is 13 residues long. Looked up from germline, CDR1 is MNHNY and CDR2 is SVGAGI (reference sequence). The V end lost 7 bases, the J end lost 4 bases, and 11 bases lay between the germline ends. Here the CDR3 reads CASIRTGYNEQFF. The CDR3 DNA reads as TGTGCCAGCATTAGGACTGGTTACAATGAGCAGTTCTTC.

A word on this clone: A much larger clone sits a single nucleotide away, making a read error possible. This chain connects TRBV7-7 to TRBJ2-5, with 7 positions matching TRBD1. The germline V gene has CDR1 SSHAT and CDR2 FNYEAQ (reference sequence). The CDR3 is 13 residues long. CDR3 nucleotides: TGTGCTAGCAGCTTAGGGGGCCCAGAGACCAAGTACTTC. Its translation is CASSLGGPETKYF.

The chain uses TRBV7-3 and TRBJ2-2; TRBD2 is a possible D gene (5 bases). The CDR3 spans 13 residues. Trimming removed 2 bases from V and 7 bases from J, with 8 bases in between. CDR1 is SGHTA and CDR2 is FQGTGA in the germline V gene. Here the CDR3 reads CASSLLGSGELFF. CDR3 bases: TGTGCCAGCAGCTTATTGGGGAGCGGGGAGCTGTTTTTT.

Notes on this clone: Other nucleotide sequences in the sample specify the same CDR3. V and J are TRBV4-3 and TRBJ2-3, with 9 bases fitting TRBD2. Germline CDR1 LGHNA, CDR2 YSLEER. The CDR3 sequence is 15 residues long. The V gene end was trimmed by 3 bases and the J gene end by 0 bases; junction bases not matched to a gene: 1. CDR3 sequence reads: CASSQTSGSTDTQYF. DNA of the CDR3: TGCGCCAGCAGCCAGACTAGCGGAAGCACAGATACGCAGTATTTT.

Points on this clone: Other DNA sequences in this sample translate to the same CDR3. The V call is TRBV27, the J call TRBJ1-2, with TRBD1 matching 9 bases. Trimming took 5 bases from V and 5 from J; bases not matched to a gene: 9. CDR3 size: 15 residues. Germline V lookup: CDR1 MNHEY, CDR2 SMNVEV (reference sequence). CDR3 region: CASSAPGQGDYGYTF. DNA for the CDR3: TGTGCCAGCAGTGCTCCGGGACAGGGTGATTATGGCTACACCTTC.